These 18 T cell receptor beta chains share one sample of origin, sequenced in a study of blood T cell repertoires in COVID-19. Generated by immunoSEQ multiplex PCR, the TCRdb table keeps only in-frame clones and is missing some. This sample has 360,000 or so clones, with around 83% found just once. Input material: PBMCs or T cells enriched from blood (not recorded which). Receptors were obtained from a woman aged 45-59 years who had recovered from COVID-19.

In its sample, this clone was seen a few times. The chain uses TRBV28 and TRBJ1-5, with D possibly TRBD1 on 6 matching bases. Looked up from germline, CDR1 is MDHEN and CDR2 is SYDVKM. The CDR3 extends over 14 amino acids. The V and J ends lost 6 bases and 6 bases respectively, with 15 bases between them. The CDR3 DNA reads as TGTGCCAGCAGATACCCTCAGGGGATTCAGCCCCAGCATTTT. Translation gives CASRYPQGIQPQHF.

The chain couples TRBV29-1 to TRBJ1-2; D uncertain. The V end lost 4 bases, the J end lost 3 bases, and 12 bases lay between the germline ends. The CDR3 runs to 13 residues. CDR1 is SQVTM, CDR2 ANQGSEA, per germline. In DNA form, the CDR3 reads TGCAGCGTTGTACATAGACGGGACTATGGCTACACCTTC. Translated, it gives CSVVHRRDYGYTF.

The genes are TRBV7-6 and TRBJ2-1; no clear D gene. CDR3 length: 16 residues. Germline assignment: CDR1 SGHVS and CDR2 FNYEAQ. The germline V and J ends were trimmed by 4 bases and 0 bases, with 13 bases remaining between them. The CDR3 nucleotides are TGTGCCAGCAGCTACGAACGACGGAGCTCCTACAATGAGCAGTTCTTC. This sequence encodes CASSYERRSSYNEQFF.

This clone was counted once. The chain couples TRBV5-4 to TRBJ2-7; the D gene is possibly TRBD2 (6 bases). Germline V gene sequence: CDR1 SGHNT, CDR2 YYREEE (reference sequence). V shed 0 bases and J shed 5 bases, with 12 bases lying between them. This CDR3 is 14 amino acids long. CDR3 sequence: CASSLEAGGDEQYF. The DNA for the CDR3 is TGTGCCAGCAGCTTGGAGGCGGGCGGGGACGAGCAGTACTTC.

As concerns this clone: Different DNA sequences within this sample yield the same CDR3. Written as DNA, the CDR3 is TGCGCCAGCAGCCTTGGACAGGGGTTCTCCTACGAGCAGTACTTC. Its protein is CASSLGQGFSYEQYF. The J gene is TRBJ2-7, the V gene TRBV5-1; TRBD1 agrees at 9 bases. Germline lookup yields CDR1 SGHRS and CDR2 YFSETQ. The trim removed 4 bases at V and 0 bases at J, leaving 5 bases unmatched. The CDR3 contains 15 residues.

V gene TRBV3-1 (or the pseudogene TRBV3-2) combines with J gene TRBJ2-1, with D possibly TRBD1 on 8 matching bases. The CDR3 is 16 residues long. Trimming took off 4 bases at V and 4 bases at J, with 17 bases between the two ends. The germline V gene has CDR1 LGHDT and CDR2 YNNKEL (reference sequence). Written as DNA, the CDR3 is TGTGCCAGCAGCCCCCGTACAGGGGGGGGGTACAATGAGCAGTTCTTC. Translating gives CASSPRTGGGYNEQFF.

The chain employs TRBV5-1 and TRBJ2-7, with 7 positions matching TRBD2. The length of the CDR3 is 15 residues. The J segment lost 3 bases and the V segment lost 0 bases, leaving 6 bases of the junction unmatched. The germline V gene has CDR1 SGHRS and CDR2 YFSETQ. CDR3 amino acids: CASSLGGGKHYEQYF. The CDR3 nucleotides are TGCGCCAGCAGCTTGGGCGGGGGAAAACACTACGAGCAGTACTTC. Variable domain in full (rest from reference TRBV5-1 and TRBJ2-7): KAGVTQTPRYLIKTRGQQVTLSCSPISGHRSVSWYQQTPGQGLQFLFEYFSETQRNKGNFPGRFSGRQFSNSRSEMNVSTLELGDSALYLCASSLGGGKHYEQYFGPGTRLTVT.

This chain uses TRBV11-1 with TRBJ2-1; perhaps TRBD1 as D (5 bases). CDR1 SGHAT and CDR2 FQDESV come from the germline V gene (reference sequence). Trimming removed 4 bases at V and 3 bases at J, with 13 bases between. There are 15 residues in the CDR3. The CDR3 sequence: CASSSSRGNYNEQFF. The CDR3 DNA is TGTGCCAGCAGCTCCTCTAGGGGAAACTACAATGAGCAGTTCTTC.

The chain links TRBV7-3 to TRBJ2-2; 8 bases match TRBD1. The CDR3 contains 15 residues. V was clipped by 1 base and J by 7 bases; unmatched bases: 5. Germline CDR1 and CDR2: SGHTA and FQGTGA. CDR3 DNA sequence: TGTGCCAGCAGCTTAATGGCAGGGGGCAACGGGGAGCTGTTTTTT. Protein: CASSLMAGGNGELFF.

V and J are TRBV10-3 and TRBJ1-5; unclear D gene. The length of the CDR3 is 13 residues. Trimming shortened V by 0 bases and J by 14 bases, and 14 bases separated the two germline ends. Germline CDR1 ENHRY, CDR2 SYGVKD. The CDR3 is CAISESIDTPKHF. The CDR3 nucleotides are TGTGCCATCAGTGAGTCTATCGACACCCCCAAGCATTTT.

The chain has TRBV19 and TRBJ1-3; no clear D gene. Germline loops: CDR1 LNHDA, CDR2 SQIVND (reference sequence). The V end lost 7 bases, the J end lost 1 base, and 17 bases lay between the germline ends. The CDR3 runs 16 residues. The chain's CDR3 is CASTVGERMSGNTIYF. DNA for the CDR3: TGTGCCAGTACCGTGGGAGAGAGGATGTCTGGAAACACCATATATTTT.

The rearrangement joins TRBV5-1 to TRBJ2-1, with 8 bases matching TRBD1. The J segment lost 4 bases and the V segment lost 4 bases, leaving 7 bases of the junction unmatched. This CDR3 has 15 residues. The V gene's germline CDR1 is SGHRS and CDR2 YFSETQ. CDR3 in amino acids: CASSAQGARYNEQFF. CDR3 bases: TGCGCCAGCAGCGCCCAGGGGGCTCGTTACAATGAGCAGTTCTTC.

The sample holds a few counts of this clone. The chain has TRBV7-9 and TRBJ1-1; the D is unclear. Germline V lookup: CDR1 SEHNR, CDR2 FQNEAQ (reference sequence). This CDR3 is built from 14 residues. V dropped 2 bases and J dropped 0 bases, with 7 bases sitting between them. The CDR3 loop is CASSLTLMNTEAFF. The CDR3 DNA reads TGTGCCAGCAGCTTAACACTAATGAACACTGAAGCTTTCTTT.

This clone was observed a few times. The chain employs TRBV6-5 and TRBJ2-5, with D maybe TRBD1 (5 bases). The V gene lost 4 bases and the J gene lost 7 bases, with 13 bases spanning the gap. The CDR3 loop spans 13 amino acids. Germline V gives CDR1 MNHEY, CDR2 SVGAGI. CDR3 sequence: CASSSYRGGTQYF. CDR3 in DNA: TGTGCCAGCAGTTCTTATAGGGGCGGGACCCAGTACTTC.

The chain uses TRBV3-1 (or the pseudogene TRBV3-2) and TRBJ2-7; possible D gene TRBD2, 5 bases. The germline CDR1 and CDR2 sequences are LGHDT and YNNKEL (reference sequence). The ends were cut back, 4 bases at V and 4 bases at J, with 17 bases in the middle. The CDR3 covers 15 residues. CDR3 amino acids: CASSRSDRGLYEQYF. CDR3 nucleotide sequence: TGTGCCAGCAGCCGTAGCGATCGGGGTCTATACGAGCAGTACTTC.

V usage is TRBV15 and J usage is TRBJ1-5; D is unresolved. V lost 0 bases and J 3 bases, leaving 6 bases between the germline ends. The length of the CDR3 is 14 residues. The germline gives CDR1 LNHNV, CDR2 YYDKDF (reference sequence). The CDR3 DNA reads TGTGCCACCAGCAGAGACAGCGCCAATCAGCCCCAGCATTTT. Translation: CATSRDSANQPQHF.

Notes on this clone: Additional DNA sequences in this sample encode the identical CDR3. The V and J genes are TRBV6-2 or TRBV6-3 and TRBJ1-2; perhaps TRBD1 as D (6 bases). The ends were cut back, 0 bases at V and 2 bases at J, with 10 bases in the middle. Germline-derived CDR1 and CDR2 are MNHEY and SVGEGT. The CDR3 sequence is 15 residues long. CDR3 nucleotides: TGTGCCAGCAGTTACTCGAGTGGGGGCAACTATGGCTACACCTTC. This encodes CASSYSSGGNYGYTF.

The chain employs TRBV18 and TRBJ2-2; D possibly corresponds to TRBD2 (5 bases). Germline CDR1 reads KGHSH; CDR2 reads LQKENI. V lost 1 base, J lost 3 bases, and 6 bases lay in between. The CDR3 sequence is 14 residues long. The CDR3, as DNA: TGTGCCAGCTCACCACAGAGGGACACCGGGGAGCTGTTTTTT. Translation gives CASSPQRDTGELFF.